Listed below are T cell receptor beta chains from one sample, sequenced in a study of cytotoxic CD8 clonotypes in ibrutinib-treated CLL. Sequenced by immunoSEQ multiplex PCR; TCRdb stores in-frame clones only, minus some. The sample has about 29,000 clones; approximately 60% are singletons. The sequencing used PBMCs, collected before ibrutinib treatment. These receptors came from a human donor with chronic lymphocytic leukemia. The CDR3 runs from the conserved cysteine through the conserved F or W. Each record gives: J gene, D gene, clone size, V gene, CDR3 protein, CDR3 DNA. A D gene is named only where the DNA matches it firmly. Size is omitted from some rows. Given values are once, few, many or a class for expanded clones.

j_call: TRBJ2-1
d_call: TRBD2
clone_size: .
v_call: TRBV27
cdr3_aa: CASNSGGIHEQFF
cdr3_nt: TGTGCCAGCAATTCGGGGGGTATTCATGAGCAGTTCTTC

j_call: TRBJ2-1
d_call: .
clone_size: .
v_call: TRBV4-1
cdr3_aa: CASSQAGGGGNEQFF
cdr3_nt: TGCGCCAGCAGCCAAGCCGGGGGAGGAGGGAATGAGCAGTTCTTC

j_call: TRBJ2-1
d_call: TRBD2
clone_size: few
v_call: TRBV5-1
cdr3_aa: CASSLRLAGDEQFF
cdr3_nt: TGCGCCAGCAGCCTTCGACTAGCGGGAGATGAGCAGTTCTTC

j_call: TRBJ2-1
d_call: TRBD2
clone_size: few
v_call: TRBV25-1
cdr3_aa: CASSESGTSGAHYNEQFF
cdr3_nt: TGTGCCAGCAGTGAATCCGGGACTAGCGGGGCACACTACAATGAGCAGTTCTTC

j_call: TRBJ2-7
d_call: TRBD1
clone_size: .
v_call: TRBV11-2
cdr3_aa: CASSLRNGQGAEQYF
cdr3_nt: TGTGCCAGCAGCCTCAGAAACGGACAGGGGGCCGAGCAGTACTTC

j_call: TRBJ2-2
d_call: TRBD1
clone_size: few
v_call: TRBV5-1
cdr3_aa: CASRNPQTGWTGELFF
cdr3_nt: TGCGCCAGCAGGAACCCCCAGACAGGGTGGACCGGGGAGCTGTTTTTT

j_call: TRBJ2-1
d_call: .
clone_size: once
v_call: TRBV4-2
cdr3_aa: CASSQAGGGLTGSYNEQFF
cdr3_nt: TGTGCCAGCAGCCAAGCTGGAGGGGGGCTAACCGGGTCCTACAATGAGCAGTTCTTC

j_call: TRBJ2-1
d_call: TRBD1
clone_size: .
v_call: TRBV11-2
cdr3_aa: CASSTRGQGSTYNEQFF
cdr3_nt: TGTGCCAGCAGCACACGGGGACAGGGGTCTACCTACAATGAGCAGTTCTTC

j_call: TRBJ2-1
d_call: TRBD1
clone_size: .
v_call: TRBV5-8
cdr3_aa: CASSLRGQAYNEQFF
cdr3_nt: TGTGCCAGCAGCTTAAGGGGACAGGCTTACAATGAGCAGTTCTTC

j_call: TRBJ1-5
d_call: .
clone_size: .
v_call: TRBV18
cdr3_aa: CASSRGEGNQPQHF
cdr3_nt: TGTGCCAGCTCTAGGGGAGAGGGCAATCAGCCCCAGCATTTT

j_call: TRBJ1-5
d_call: .
clone_size: few
v_call: TRBV28
cdr3_aa: CASGDYRVMQPQHF
cdr3_nt: TGTGCCAGCGGGGACTACAGGGTTATGCAGCCCCAGCATTTT

j_call: TRBJ1-1
d_call: .
clone_size: .
v_call: TRBV6-1
cdr3_aa: CASRGGTANTEAFF
cdr3_nt: TGTGCCAGCAGGGGGGGGACCGCGAACACTGAAGCTTTCTTT

j_call: TRBJ2-7
d_call: .
clone_size: few
v_call: TRBV27
cdr3_aa: CASSLRSGGKQYF
cdr3_nt: TGTGCCAGCAGTTTACGGTCTGGCGGGAAGCAGTACTTC

j_call: TRBJ1-5
d_call: TRBD1
clone_size: .
v_call: TRBV23-1
cdr3_aa: CASSQGQAETPQHF
cdr3_nt: TGCGCCAGCAGTCAGGGACAGGCCGAGACGCCCCAGCATTTT

j_call: TRBJ1-2
d_call: .
clone_size: .
v_call: TRBV9
cdr3_aa: CASRGTPGPYGYTF
cdr3_nt: TGTGCCAGCAGGGGGACACCTGGCCCGTATGGCTACACCTTC

j_call: TRBJ1-5
d_call: .
clone_size: .
v_call: TRBV5-1
cdr3_aa: CASAEGGINQPQHF
cdr3_nt: TGCGCCAGCGCCGAGGGGGGAATCAATCAGCCCCAGCATTTT

j_call: TRBJ1-5
d_call: .
clone_size: .
v_call: TRBV7-8
cdr3_aa: CASSHRNQPQHF
cdr3_nt: TGTGCCAGCAGCCATAGGAATCAGCCCCAGCATTTT

j_call: TRBJ1-6
d_call: .
clone_size: .
v_call: TRBV6-5
cdr3_aa: CASSYSRGGEDSPLHF
cdr3_nt: TGTGCCAGCAGTTACTCGAGGGGGGGGGAGGATTCACCCCTCCACTTT

j_call: TRBJ1-2
d_call: TRBD1
clone_size: few
v_call: TRBV5-4
cdr3_aa: CASRLGGQQGDYGYTF
cdr3_nt: TGTGCCAGCAGACTCGGGGGACAACAGGGGGACTATGGCTACACCTTC

j_call: TRBJ1-2
d_call: .
clone_size: .
v_call: TRBV7-2
cdr3_aa: CASSLGQTAGGYTF
cdr3_nt: TGTGCCAGCAGCTTAGGACAGACGGCGGGTGGCTACACCTTC

j_call: TRBJ1-2
d_call: .
clone_size: .
v_call: TRBV5-6
cdr3_aa: CASSFLDLRANYGYTF
cdr3_nt: TGTGCCAGCAGCTTCCTAGACCTACGAGCTAACTATGGCTACACCTTC

j_call: TRBJ2-3
d_call: .
clone_size: .
v_call: TRBV5-1
cdr3_aa: CASTLGQSTDTQYF
cdr3_nt: TGCGCCAGCACCTTAGGACAGAGCACAGATACGCAGTATTTT